The text below deals with one TCR beta chain. The antigen is not known. The method was immunoSEQ multiplex PCR; TCRdb's version includes in-frame clones alone and lacks a portion of them. The table shows about 600,000 clones, with approximately 97% occurring only once. V gave up 4 bases and J gave up 7 bases, with 14 bases separating them. This CDR3 has 14 residues. Germline CDR1 reads MGHRA; CDR2 reads YSYEKL. The sample belongs to a study of shared clonotypes between healthy human individuals. Study as a whole: Per donor, three plates held CD4 naive cells, three held CD4 memory, two held CD8 naive and one held CD8 memory. Study outcomes and limitations: In contrast to clonotypes shared by all four donors, non-shared clonotypes had lower generation probabilities.

The sample consisted of naive CD4+ T cells sorted from blood. The subset denotes: CD45RA+ positively selected. The chain employs TRBV4-1 and TRBJ2-1; D gene ambiguous. This receptor was obtained from a woman aged 25 to 45 in good health. The CDR3 reads CASSPIGRSNEQFF. In DNA form, the CDR3 reads TGCGCCAGCAGCCCGATCGGACGGAGTAATGAGCAGTTCTTC.